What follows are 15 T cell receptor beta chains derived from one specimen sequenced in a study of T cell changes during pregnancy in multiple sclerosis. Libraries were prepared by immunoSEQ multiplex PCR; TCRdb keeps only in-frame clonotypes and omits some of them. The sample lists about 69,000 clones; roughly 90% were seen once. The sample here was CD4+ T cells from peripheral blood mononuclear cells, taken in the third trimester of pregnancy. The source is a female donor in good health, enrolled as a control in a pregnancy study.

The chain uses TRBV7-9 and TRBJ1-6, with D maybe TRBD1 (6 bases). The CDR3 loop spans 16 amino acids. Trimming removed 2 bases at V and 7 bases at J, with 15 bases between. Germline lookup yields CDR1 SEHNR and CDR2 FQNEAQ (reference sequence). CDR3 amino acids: CASSLSLGGANSPLHF. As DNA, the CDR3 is TGTGCCAGCAGCTTAAGCCTAGGGGGGGCGAATTCACCCCTCCACTTT.

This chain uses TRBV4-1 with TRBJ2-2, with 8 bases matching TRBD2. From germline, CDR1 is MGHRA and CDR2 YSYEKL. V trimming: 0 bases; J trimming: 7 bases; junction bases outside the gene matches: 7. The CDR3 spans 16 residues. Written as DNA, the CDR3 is TGCGCCAGCAGCCAAGATTATAGCGGGGTGAGCGGGGAGCTGTTTTTT. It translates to CASSQDYSGVSGELFF.

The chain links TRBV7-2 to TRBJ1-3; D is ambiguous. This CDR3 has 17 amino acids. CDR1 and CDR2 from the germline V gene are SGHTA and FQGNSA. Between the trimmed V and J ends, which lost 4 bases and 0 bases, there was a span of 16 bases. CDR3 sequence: CASSSRGSGSSGNTIYF. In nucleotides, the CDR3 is TGTGCCAGCAGCTCCAGAGGATCGGGGTCCTCTGGAAACACCATATATTTT.

CDR3: CASSLTQGANYGYTF. The CDR3 region has the DNA TGTGCCAGCAGCTTGACTCAGGGGGCTAACTATGGCTACACCTTC. This sequence joins TRBV11-2 and TRBJ1-2; TRBD1 matches 7 bases. The germline V gene has CDR1 SGHAT and CDR2 FQNNGV. CDR3 length: 15 residues. V trimming: 3 bases; J trimming: 0 bases; junction bases outside the gene matches: 4.

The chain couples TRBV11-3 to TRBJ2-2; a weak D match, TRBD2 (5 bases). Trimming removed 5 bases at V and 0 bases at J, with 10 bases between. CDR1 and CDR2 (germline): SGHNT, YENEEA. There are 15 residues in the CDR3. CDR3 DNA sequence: TGTGCCAGCAGCAGCGGAATCGCGAACACCGGGGAGCTGTTTTTT. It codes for CASSSGIANTGELFF.

The CDR3 DNA is TGCGCCAGCAGTCCCGGGGTAATATCAGATACGCAGTATTTT. Translated: CASSPGVISDTQYF. The V and J genes are TRBV4-3 and TRBJ2-3; tentative D call: TRBD2 (5 bases). Germline-derived CDR1 and CDR2 are LGHNA and YSLEER. V shed 6 bases and J shed 4 bases, with 14 bases lying between them. CDR3 size: 14 residues.

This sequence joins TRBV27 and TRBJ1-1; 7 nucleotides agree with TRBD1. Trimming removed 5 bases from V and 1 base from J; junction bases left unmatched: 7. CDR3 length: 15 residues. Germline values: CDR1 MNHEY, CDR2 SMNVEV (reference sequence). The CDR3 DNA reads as TGTGCCAGCAGTACGCACCAGGGGGGGAACACTGAAGCTTTCTTT. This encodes CASSTHQGGNTEAFF.

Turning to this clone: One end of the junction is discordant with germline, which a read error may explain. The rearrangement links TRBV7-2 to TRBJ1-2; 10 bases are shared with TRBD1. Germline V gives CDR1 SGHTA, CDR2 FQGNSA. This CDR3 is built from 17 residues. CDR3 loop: CASSLAWGGDRGYRYTF. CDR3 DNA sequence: TGTGCCAGCAGCTTAGCTTGGGGTGGGGACAGGGGCTATCGCTACACCTTC.

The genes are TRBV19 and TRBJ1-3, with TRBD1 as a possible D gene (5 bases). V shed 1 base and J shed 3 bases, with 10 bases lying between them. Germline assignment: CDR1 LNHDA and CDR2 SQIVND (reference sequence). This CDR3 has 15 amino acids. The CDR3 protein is CASSIAEGFGNTIYF. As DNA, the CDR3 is TGTGCCAGTAGTATAGCGGAGGGGTTTGGAAACACCATATATTTT.

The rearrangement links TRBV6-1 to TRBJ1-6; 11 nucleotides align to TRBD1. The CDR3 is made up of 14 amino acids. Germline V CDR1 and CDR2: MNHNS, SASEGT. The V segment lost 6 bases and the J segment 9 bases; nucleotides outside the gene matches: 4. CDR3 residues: CASRGQGASSPLHF. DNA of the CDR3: TGTGCCAGCAGAGGACAGGGGGCAAGTTCACCCCTCCACTTT.

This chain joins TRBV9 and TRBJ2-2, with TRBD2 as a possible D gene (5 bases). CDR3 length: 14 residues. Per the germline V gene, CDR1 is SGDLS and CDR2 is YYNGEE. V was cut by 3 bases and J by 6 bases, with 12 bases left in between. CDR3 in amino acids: CASSAEPSSGELFF. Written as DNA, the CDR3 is TGTGCCAGCAGCGCGGAACCTAGCTCCGGGGAGCTGTTTTTT.

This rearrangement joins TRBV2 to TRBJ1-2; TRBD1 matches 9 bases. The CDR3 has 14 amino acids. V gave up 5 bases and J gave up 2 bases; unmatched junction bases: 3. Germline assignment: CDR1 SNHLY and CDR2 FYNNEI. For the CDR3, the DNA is TGTGCCAGCAGTCGGGACAGGGCCAACTATGGCTACACCTTC. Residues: CASSRDRANYGYTF.

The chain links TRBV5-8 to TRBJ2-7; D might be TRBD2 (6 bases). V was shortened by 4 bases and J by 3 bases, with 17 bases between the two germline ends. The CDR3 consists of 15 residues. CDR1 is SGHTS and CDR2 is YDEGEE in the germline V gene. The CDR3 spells CASSRGDAGRYEQYF. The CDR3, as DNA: TGTGCCAGCAGCCGGGGCGATGCGGGACGCTACGAGCAGTACTTC.

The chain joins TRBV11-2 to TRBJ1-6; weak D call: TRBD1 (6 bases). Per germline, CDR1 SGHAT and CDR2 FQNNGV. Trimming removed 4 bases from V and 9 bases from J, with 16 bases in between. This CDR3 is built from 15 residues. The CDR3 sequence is CASSSRQVSGSPLHF. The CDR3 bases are TGTGCCAGCAGCTCCAGACAGGTTTCAGGTTCACCCCTCCACTTT. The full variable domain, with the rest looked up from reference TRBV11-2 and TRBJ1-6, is EAGVAQSPRYKIIEKRQSVAFWCNPISGHATLYWYQQILGQGPKLLIQFQNNGVVDDSQLPKDRFSAERLKGVDSTLKIQPAKLEDSAVYLCASSSRQVSGSPLHFGNGTRLTVT.

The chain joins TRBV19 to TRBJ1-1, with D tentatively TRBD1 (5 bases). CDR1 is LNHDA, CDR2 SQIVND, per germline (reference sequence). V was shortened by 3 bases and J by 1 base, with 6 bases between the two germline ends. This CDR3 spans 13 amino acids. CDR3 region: CASSIQGNTEAFF. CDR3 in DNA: TGTGCCAGTAGTATCCAGGGGAACACTGAAGCTTTCTTT.